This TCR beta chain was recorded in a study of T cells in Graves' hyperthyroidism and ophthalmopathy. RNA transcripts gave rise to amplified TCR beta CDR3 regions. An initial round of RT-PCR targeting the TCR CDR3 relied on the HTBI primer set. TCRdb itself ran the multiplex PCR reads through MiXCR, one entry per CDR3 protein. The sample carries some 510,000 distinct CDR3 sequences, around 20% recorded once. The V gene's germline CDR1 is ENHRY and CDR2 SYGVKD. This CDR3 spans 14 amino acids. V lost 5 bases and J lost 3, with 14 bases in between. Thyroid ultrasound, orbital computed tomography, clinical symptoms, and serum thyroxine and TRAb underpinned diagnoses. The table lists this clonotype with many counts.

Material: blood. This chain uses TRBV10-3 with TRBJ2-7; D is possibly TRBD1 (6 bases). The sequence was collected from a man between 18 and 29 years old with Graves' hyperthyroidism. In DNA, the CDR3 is TGTGCCATCAGTACTAACAGGGCGGGCTACGAGCAGTACTTC. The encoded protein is CAISTNRAGYEQYF.